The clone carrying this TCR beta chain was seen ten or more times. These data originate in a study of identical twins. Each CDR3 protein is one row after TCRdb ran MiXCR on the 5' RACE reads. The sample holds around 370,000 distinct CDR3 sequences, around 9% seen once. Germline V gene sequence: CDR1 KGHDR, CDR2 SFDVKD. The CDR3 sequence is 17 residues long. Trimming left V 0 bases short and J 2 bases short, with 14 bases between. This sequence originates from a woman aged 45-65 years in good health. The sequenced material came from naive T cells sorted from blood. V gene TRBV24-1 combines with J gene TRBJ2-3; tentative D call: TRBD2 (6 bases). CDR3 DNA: TGTGCCACCAGTGATTTGGGACCGAGGGAGGACACAGATACGCAGTATTTT. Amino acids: CATSDLGPREDTDTQYF.